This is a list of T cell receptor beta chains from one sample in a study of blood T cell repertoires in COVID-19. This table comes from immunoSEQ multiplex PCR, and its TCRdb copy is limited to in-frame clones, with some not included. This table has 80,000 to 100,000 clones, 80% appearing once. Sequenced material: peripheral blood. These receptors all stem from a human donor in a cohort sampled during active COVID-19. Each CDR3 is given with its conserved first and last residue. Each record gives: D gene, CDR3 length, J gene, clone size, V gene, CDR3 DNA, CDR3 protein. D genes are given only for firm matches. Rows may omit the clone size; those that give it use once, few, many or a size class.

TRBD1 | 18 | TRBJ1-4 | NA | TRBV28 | TGTGCCAGCATCCCTGTGGGACAGGGGATTTTGAATGATGAAAAACTGTTTTTT | CASIPVGQGILNDEKLFF
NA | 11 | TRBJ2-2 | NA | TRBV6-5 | TGTGCCAGCAGGAGAACCGGGGAGCTGTTTTTT | CASRRTGELFF
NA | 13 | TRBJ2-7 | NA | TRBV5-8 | TGTGCCAGCAGCTCTGGCGGCTCCTACGAGCAGTACTTC | CASSSGGSYEQYF
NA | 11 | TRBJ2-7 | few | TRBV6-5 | TGTGCCAGCAGGGACAGCTACGAGCAGTACTTC | CASRDSYEQYF
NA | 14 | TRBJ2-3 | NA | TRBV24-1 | TGTGCCACCAGTGACCGGACAGACACAGATACGCAGTATTTT | CATSDRTDTDTQYF
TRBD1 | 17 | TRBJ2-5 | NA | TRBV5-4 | TGTGCCAGCAGCTTCTCAGGCGCGGCCGACAGGGGAGAGACCCAGTACTTC | CASSFSGAADRGETQYF
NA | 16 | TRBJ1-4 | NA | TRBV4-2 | TGTGCCAGCAGCCAAGATGTTAGGGGCCCTAATGAAAAACTGTTTTTT | CASSQDVRGPNEKLFF
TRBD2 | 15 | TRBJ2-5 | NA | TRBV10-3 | TGTGCCATCAAGAATAGCGGGAGGGCTGAGGAGACCCAGTACTTC | CAIKNSGRAEETQYF
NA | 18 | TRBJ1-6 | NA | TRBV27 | TGTGCCAGCAGTTTATCAAAGTCAGGGGTGTCCTATAATTCACCCCTCCACTTT | CASSLSKSGVSYNSPLHF
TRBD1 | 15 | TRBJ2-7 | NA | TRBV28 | TGTGCCAGCAGGCGGGACAGGGGGTTCACCTACGAGCAGTACTTC | CASRRDRGFTYEQYF
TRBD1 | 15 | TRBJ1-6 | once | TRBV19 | TGTGCCAGTAGTTCAACAGGGGATAATAATTCACCCCTCCACTTT | CASSSTGDNNSPLHF
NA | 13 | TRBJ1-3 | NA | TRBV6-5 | TGTGCCAGCAGTCTCCCCGGGGGAAACACCATATATTTT | CASSLPGGNTIYF
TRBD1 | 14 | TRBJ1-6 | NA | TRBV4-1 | TGCGCCAGCAGCCGGGGACAGGGGGGATCACCCCTCCACTTT | CASSRGQGGSPLHF
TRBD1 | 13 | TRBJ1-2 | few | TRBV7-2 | TGTGCCAGCAGCCCCCGACAGGGCTATGGCTACACCTTC | CASSPRQGYGYTF
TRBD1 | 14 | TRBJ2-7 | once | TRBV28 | TGTGCCAGCACCCGCTTTGGGGACAGCTACGAGCAGTACTTC | CASTRFGDSYEQYF
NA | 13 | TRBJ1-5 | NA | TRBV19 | TGTGCCAGTAGTAGAAATAGGGAGGCGCCCCAGCATTTT | CASSRNREAPQHF
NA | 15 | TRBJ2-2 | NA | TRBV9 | TGTGCCAGCAGCGTAGTTCCGGCGAACACCGGGGAGCTGTTTTTT | CASSVVPANTGELFF
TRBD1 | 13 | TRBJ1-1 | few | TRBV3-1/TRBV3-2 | TGTGCCAGCAGCCCTAGACAGGGCACTGAAGCTTTCTTT | CASSPRQGTEAFF
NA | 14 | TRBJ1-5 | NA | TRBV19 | TGTGCCAGTAGTCAAGATAGAGGGAGACAGCCCCAGCATTTT | CASSQDRGRQPQHF
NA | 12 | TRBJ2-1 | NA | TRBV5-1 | TGCGCCAGCAGCTTGAAGGGGGAGTACCATTTCTTC | CASSLKGEYHFF
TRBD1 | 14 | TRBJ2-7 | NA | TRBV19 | TGTGCCAGTAGTGGGCGGGACAGGGTCTACGAGCAGTACTTC | CASSGRDRVYEQYF
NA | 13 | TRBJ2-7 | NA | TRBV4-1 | TGCGCCAGCAGCCACCCCGGCGGGGACGAGCAGTACTTC | CASSHPGGDEQYF
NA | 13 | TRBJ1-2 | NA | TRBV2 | TGTGCCAGCGCGAGCAGGTTCCTCTATGGCTACACCTTC | CASASRFLYGYTF
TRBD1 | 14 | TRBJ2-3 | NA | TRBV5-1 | TGCGCCAGCAGCTTGGATCAGGGGGCAGATACGCAGTATTTT | CASSLDQGADTQYF
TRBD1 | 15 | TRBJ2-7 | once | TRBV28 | TGTGCCAGCAGTCTTGCCGGACAGGGAGGAATCGAGCAGTACTTC | CASSLAGQGGIEQYF
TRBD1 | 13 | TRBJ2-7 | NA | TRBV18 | TGTGCCAGCTCCCTTGGACAGGGAGGCGAGCAGTACTTC | CASSLGQGGEQYF
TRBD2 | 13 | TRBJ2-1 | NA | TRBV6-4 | TGTGCCAGCAGTAGCGGGACTATCAATGAGCAGTTCTTC | CASSSGTINEQFF
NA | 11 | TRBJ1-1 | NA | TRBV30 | TGTGCCTGGAGTGTAAGACTTGAAGCTTTCTTT | CAWSVRLEAFF
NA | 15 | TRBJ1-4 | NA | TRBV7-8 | TGTGCCAGCAGCTCTCAGGGATGGGTAGCTGAAAAACTGTTTTTT | CASSSQGWVAEKLFF
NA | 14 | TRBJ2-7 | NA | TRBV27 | TGTGCCAGCAGTTCGGTAGCAAGCTCCTACGAGCAGTACTTC | CASSSVASSYEQYF
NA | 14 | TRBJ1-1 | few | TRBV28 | TGTGCCAGCAGTTTATTTACGGGAGGCACTGAAGCTTTCTTT | CASSLFTGGTEAFF
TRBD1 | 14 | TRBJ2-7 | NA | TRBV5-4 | TGTGCCAGCAGCAAACCGGGACAGGGTAACGAGCAGTACTTC | CASSKPGQGNEQYF
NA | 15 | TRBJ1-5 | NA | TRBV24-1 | TGTGCCACCAGTGGTCTGACAGGTAGCAATCAGCCCCAGCATTTT | CATSGLTGSNQPQHF
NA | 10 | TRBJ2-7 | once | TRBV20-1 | TGCAGTGCAGGGAGCGGCGAGCAGTACTTC | CSAGSGEQYF
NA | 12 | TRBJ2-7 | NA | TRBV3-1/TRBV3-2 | TGTGCCAGCAGCCACAGCTCCTACGAGCAGTACTTC | CASSHSSYEQYF
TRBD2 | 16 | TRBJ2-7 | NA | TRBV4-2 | TGTGCCAGCAGCCAAGATGTGGCTAGCGGGAGTCACGAGCAGTACTTC | CASSQDVASGSHEQYF
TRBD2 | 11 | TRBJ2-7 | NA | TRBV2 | TGTGCCAGGGGATCGGGGGGTGAGCAGTACTTC | CARGSGGEQYF
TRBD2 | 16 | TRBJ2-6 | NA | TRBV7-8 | TGTGCCAGCAGCCGCAGCGGGGGGTCTGGGGCCAACGTCCTGACTTTC | CASSRSGGSGANVLTF
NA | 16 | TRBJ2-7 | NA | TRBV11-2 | TGTGCCAGCAGCTTAGCCCGGCTAGCGAGAGCGGGCGAGCAGTACTTC | CASSLARLARAGEQYF
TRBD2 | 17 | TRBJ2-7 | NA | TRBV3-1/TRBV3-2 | TGTGCCAGCAGCCATCTCATTAGGACTAGCGGGAAATCCGCGCAGTACTTC | CASSHLIRTSGKSAQYF
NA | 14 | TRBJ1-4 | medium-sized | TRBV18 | TGTGCCAGCTCGCCCGGGACAAATAATGAAAAACTGTTTTTT | CASSPGTNNEKLFF
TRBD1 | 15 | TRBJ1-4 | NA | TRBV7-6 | TGTGCCAGCAGCTCCCGACAGGGGAGTGGTGAAAAACTGTTTTTT | CASSSRQGSGEKLFF
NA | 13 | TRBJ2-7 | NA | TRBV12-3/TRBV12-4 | TGTGCCAGCAGTTTGGGCAGTCTGTACGAGCAGTACTTC | CASSLGSLYEQYF
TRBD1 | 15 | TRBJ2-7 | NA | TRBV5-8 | TGTGCCAGCAGCTTGGCCGGGCAGGGGGTGGACGAGCAGTACTTC | CASSLAGQGVDEQYF
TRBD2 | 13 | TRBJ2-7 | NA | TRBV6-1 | TGTGCCAGCAGTGAGACTAGCCAGGCGGAGCAGTACTTC | CASSETSQAEQYF
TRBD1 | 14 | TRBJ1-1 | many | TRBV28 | TGTGCCAGCACCCCAACAGGGGGTGGCACTGAAGCTTTCTTT | CASTPTGGGTEAFF
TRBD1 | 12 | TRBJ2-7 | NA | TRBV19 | TGTGCCAGTAGTGCGACAGGGTTCGAGCAGTACTTC | CASSATGFEQYF
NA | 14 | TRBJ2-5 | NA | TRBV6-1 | TGTGCCAGCAGTGACGGGACATTTCAAGAGACCCAGTACTTC | CASSDGTFQETQYF
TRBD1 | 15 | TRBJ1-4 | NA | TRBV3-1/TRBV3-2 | TGTGCCAGCAGACTGACCGGGACAGGTGCCGAAAAACTGTTTTTT | CASRLTGTGAEKLFF
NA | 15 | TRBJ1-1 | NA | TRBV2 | TGTGCCAGCGTTACTCAAATGGGGCTGAACACTGAAGCTTTCTTT | CASVTQMGLNTEAFF
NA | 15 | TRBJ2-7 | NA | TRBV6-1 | TGTGCCAGCAGTGAGGGGGGAACCTTAAATCGCGAGCAGTACTTC | CASSEGGTLNREQYF
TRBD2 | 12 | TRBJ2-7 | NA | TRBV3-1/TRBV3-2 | TGTGCCAGCAGCCAAGGCGCGGGAGACGGGTACTTC | CASSQGAGDGYF
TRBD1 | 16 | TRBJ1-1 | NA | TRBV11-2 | TGTGCCAGCAGACTACCTAATGGACAGGGAGGGACTGAAGCTTTCTTT | CASRLPNGQGGTEAFF
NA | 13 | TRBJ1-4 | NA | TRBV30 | TGTGCCTGTTCCAATCAGGGTGGAGAAAAACTGTTTTTT | CACSNQGGEKLFF
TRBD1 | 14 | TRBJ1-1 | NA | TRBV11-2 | TGTGCCAGCAGCTTAGAAGGGGGCGTTACTGAAGCTTTCTTT | CASSLEGGVTEAFF
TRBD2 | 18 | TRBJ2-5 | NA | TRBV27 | TGTGCCAGCAGTTTAGGGTGGGGGAGACTAGCGGGAGGAGAGACCCAGTACTTC | CASSLGWGRLAGGETQYF
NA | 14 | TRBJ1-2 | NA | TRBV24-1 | TGTGCCACCAGTGATGACATCAATTCCCATGGCTACACCTTC | CATSDDINSHGYTF
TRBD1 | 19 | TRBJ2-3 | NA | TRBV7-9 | TGTGCCAGCAGCTCACCGGGACAGGGGCGCTGGGCGACCACAGATACGCAGTATTTT | CASSSPGQGRWATTDTQYF
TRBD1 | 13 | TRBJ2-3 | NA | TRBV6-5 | TGTGCCGCCAGACAGGGCCTTCGGGATACGCAGTATTTT | CAARQGLRDTQYF
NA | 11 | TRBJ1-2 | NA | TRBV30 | TGTGCCTGGGGACAGAACTATGGCTACACCTTC | CAWGQNYGYTF